The subject of this entry is one T cell receptor (beta chain). The antigen is unknown. This specimen belongs to a study of shared clonotypes between healthy human individuals. Trimming left V 8 bases short and J 3 bases short, with 11 bases between. The germline gives CDR1 SNHLY, CDR2 FYNNEI. The CDR3 consists of 12 residues. The study, taken as a whole, reports: Investigators collected only blood, and repertoires in tissues likely differ.

Only Caucasian adults living in Nashville, Tennessee made up the donor group. Partitioning of CD4+ cells yielded a CD45RA+ naive subset and a CD45RA-negative memory subset. The data were produced by immunoSEQ multiplex PCR, yet TCRdb's version contains in-frame clones alone and is incomplete. The table lists around 2.3 million clones, roughly 95% of them singletons, with approximately 0.13% in the top ten. The genes are TRBV2 and TRBJ2-7; D gene unclear. The sequenced sample was naive CD4+ T cells sorted from blood. The subset denotes: CD45RA+ positively selected. This receptor was obtained from a man between 18 and 35 years old in good health. The CDR3 nucleotides are TGTGCCAGCTCCCTAGACTTCTACGAGCAGTACTTC. This translates into CASSLDFYEQYF.